These 26 T cell receptor beta chains share one sample of origin, sequenced in a study of cytomegalovirus exposure and HLA in healthy donors. Both 60 Vbeta primers and 13 Jbeta primers went into the PCR. Here immunoSEQ multiplex PCR was the method, and the copy in TCRdb shows in-frame clones only, minus some. The sample includes 88,000 or so clones, around 62% of them seen just once. Sequencing used PBMCs. The source of these receptors is a male donor in good health and CMV-seropositive.

The chain has TRBV2 and TRBJ1-1; 8 positions agree with TRBD1. The CDR3 consists of 17 residues. V shed 3 bases, J shed 1 base, and the junction held 10 bases outside the gene matches. Germline V lookup: CDR1 SNHLY, CDR2 FYNNEI. CDR3 residues: CASSEPPRTGRNTEAFF. CDR3 sequence (DNA): TGTGCCAGCAGTGAGCCCCCCCGGACAGGGCGGAACACTGAAGCTTTCTTT. The full variable domain, in which reference TRBV2 and TRBJ1-1 provide the parts outside the CDR3, is EPEVTQTPSHQVTQMGQEVILRCVPISNHLYFYWYRQILGQKVEFLVSFYNNEISEKSEIFDDQFSVERPDGSNFTLKIRSTKLEDSAMYFCASSEPPRTGRNTEAFFGQGTRLTVV.

This clone was counted once. Here the CDR3 omits its conserved ending phenylalanine or tryptophan, so a read error is the likely source. The chain carries TRBV6-4 and TRBJ2-2, with a possible D match to TRBD1 (6 bases). V lost 3 bases and J 1 base, leaving 6 bases between the germline ends. The length of the CDR3 is 14 residues. Germline CDR1 and CDR2: MRHNA and SNTAGT. The CDR3 reads CASSEQGNTGELFL. The CDR3 DNA is TGTGCCAGCAGTGAACAGGGGAACACCGGGGAGCTGTTTCTT.

The chain combines TRBV2 with TRBJ2-3, with 9 bases fitting TRBD2. This CDR3 region has 12 residues. Germline-derived CDR1 and CDR2 are SNHLY and FYNNEI. After removal of 8 bases from V and 4 bases from J, the junction contained 1 base not matched to a gene. Written as DNA, the CDR3 is TGTGCCAGCGGGACTAGCCCAGATACGCAGTATTTT. Its translation is CASGTSPDTQYF.

The V and J genes are TRBV4-3 and TRBJ2-7; TRBD2 matches 9 bases. Per germline, CDR1 LGHNA and CDR2 YSLEER. This CDR3 spans 15 amino acids. J was trimmed by 0 bases and V by 4 bases; bases with no gene match: 4. The CDR3 DNA reads as TGCGCCAGCAGCCTGGATAGCGGGAGCTCCTACGAGCAGTACTTC. Translating gives CASSLDSGSSYEQYF.

This clone was found a few times. The V and J genes are TRBV9 and TRBJ2-1, with TRBD2 matching 7 bases. V lost 5 bases, J lost 0 bases, and 11 bases stayed unmatched. CDR3 size: 17 residues. The germline V gene encodes CDR1 SGDLS and CDR2 YYNGEE. The CDR3 coding sequence is TGTGCCAGCAGTCTTAGCTTCCTAGCGGTCTCCTACAATGAGCAGTTCTTC. It specifies CASSLSFLAVSYNEQFF.

This chain connects TRBV30 to TRBJ1-6; D may be TRBD1 (5 bases). Trimming shortened V by 4 bases and J by 10 bases, and 11 bases separated the two germline ends. The CDR3 totals 12 residues. CDR1 is GTSNPN and CDR2 is SVGIG in the germline V gene (reference sequence). The chain's CDR3 is CAWNRGGSPLHF. Here the CDR3 DNA reads TGTGCCTGGAATAGGGGAGGGTCACCCCTCCACTTT.

The rearrangement joins TRBV25-1 to TRBJ2-1, with 9 bases lining up with TRBD2. V lost 7 bases and J lost 8; bases outside the gene matches: 12. Germline CDR1 MGHDK, CDR2 SYGVNS. This CDR3 is built from 15 residues. CDR3 nucleotide sequence: TGTGCCAGCAAGACCCCCCTAGCGGGAAGGCATGAGCAGTTCTTC. It encodes CASKTPLAGRHEQFF.

This chain uses TRBV9 with TRBJ1-1, with D tentatively TRBD1 (5 bases). V was shortened by 5 bases and J by 1 base, with 9 bases between the two germline ends. CDR1 and CDR2 (germline): SGDLS, YYNGEE. The CDR3 is 13 residues long. The CDR3 here is CASSRTSNTEAFF. CDR3 bases: TGTGCCAGCAGTCGGACATCGAACACTGAAGCTTTCTTT. Complete variable domain (other parts from reference TRBV9 and TRBJ1-1): DSGVTQTPKHLITATGQRVTLRCSPRSGDLSVYWYQQSLDQGLQFLIQYYNGEERAKGNILERFSAQQFPDLHSELNLSSLELGDSALYFCASSRTSNTEAFFGQGTRLTVV.

V is TRBV6-1 and J is TRBJ2-7; 7 bases match TRBD1. The length of the CDR3 is 14 residues. The ends lost 6 bases at V and 6 bases at J; junction bases unmatched: 11. Germline V lookup: CDR1 MNHNS, CDR2 SASEGT. CDR3 in amino acids: CASREPGQSFEQYF. The CDR3 region has the DNA TGTGCCAGCAGGGAACCGGGACAGAGCTTCGAGCAGTACTTC.

The chain couples TRBV6-5 to TRBJ1-1, with 9 bases fitting TRBD1. J lost 5 bases, V lost 3 bases, and 7 bases had no gene match. The CDR3 loop spans 15 amino acids. CDR1 MNHEY and CDR2 SVGAGI come from the germline V gene. The CDR3 loop is CASSYSTGGMTEAFF. CDR3 nucleotides: TGTGCCAGCAGTTATTCTACAGGGGGCATGACTGAAGCTTTCTTT.

There are a few counts of this clone. V gene TRBV7-9 combines with J gene TRBJ2-2, with D unresolved. The CDR3 runs 15 residues. Germline CDR1 SEHNR, CDR2 FQNEAQ (reference sequence). Trimming shortened V by 5 bases and J by 1 base, and 11 bases separated the two germline ends. The CDR3, as DNA: TGTGCCAGCAGCCAAGGTCCTAGGAACACCGGGGAGCTGTTTTTT. It is translated as CASSQGPRNTGELFF.

V usage is TRBV11-1 and J usage is TRBJ1-1; D gene uncertain. Germline V lookup: CDR1 SGHAT, CDR2 FQDESV (reference sequence). The CDR3 has 12 amino acids. The germline V and J ends were trimmed by 5 bases and 11 bases, with 15 bases remaining between them. The CDR3 DNA reads as TGTGCCAGCAGCCCCGCCGGGGTGTATGCTTTCTTT. This translates into CASSPAGVYAFF.

This clone turned up a few times. The junction does not match germline at one end; this may be a read error. This chain links TRBV30 with TRBJ2-7; 10 nucleotides align to TRBD2. The CDR3 contains 14 residues. CDR1 GTSNPN and CDR2 SVGIG come from the germline V gene (reference sequence). CDR3 nucleotide sequence: TGTGCCCGGAGCGGGGGGGGAACTTCCTACGAGCAGTACTTC. Amino acid sequence: CARSGGGTSYEQYF.

The J gene is TRBJ1-5, the V gene TRBV4-1, with 7 nucleotides matching TRBD1. This CDR3 contains 16 residues. The germline gives CDR1 MGHRA, CDR2 YSYEKL. Trimming took 0 bases from V and 7 from J; bases not matched to a gene: 9. The chain's CDR3 is CASSQDGYRGDQPQHF. The CDR3 DNA follows: TGCGCCAGCAGCCAAGATGGGTACAGGGGTGACCAGCCCCAGCATTTT.

The chain combines TRBV5-1 with TRBJ2-5; 9 bases align to TRBD2. V trimming: 5 bases; J trimming: 3 bases; junction bases outside the gene matches: 8. The CDR3 runs 15 residues. In germline, CDR1 is SGHRS, CDR2 YFSETQ. CDR3 sequence reads: CASSIRGGAKETQYF. CDR3 bases: TGCGCCAGCAGTATCCGCGGGGGGGCCAAAGAGACCCAGTACTTC.

The table lists this clone with a few counts. The V and J genes are TRBV7-9 and TRBJ2-3, with TRBD2 as a possible D gene (6 bases). Germline loops: CDR1 SEHNR, CDR2 FQNEAQ (reference sequence). CDR3 length: 14 residues. V gave up 5 bases and J gave up 0 bases, with 9 bases separating them. CDR3 loop: CASSGLLSTDTQYF. CDR3 coding DNA: TGTGCCAGCAGCGGACTACTTAGCACAGATACGCAGTATTTT. Full variable domain (rest looked up from reference TRBV7-9 and TRBJ2-3): DTGVSQNPRHKITKRGQNVTFRCDPISEHNRLYWYRQTLGQGPEFLTYFQNEAQLEKSRLLSDRFSAERPKGSFSTLEIQRTEQGDSAMYLCASSGLLSTDTQYFGPGTRLTVL.

V usage is TRBV9 and J usage is TRBJ2-3, with D possibly TRBD2 on 6 matching bases. The CDR3 runs to 16 residues. Germline V gene data show CDR1 as SGDLS and CDR2 as YYNGEE. V lost 0 bases to trimming and J lost 1 base, with 12 bases between them. The CDR3 loop reads CASSVGGAARTDTQYF. CDR3 DNA: TGTGCCAGCAGCGTAGGCGGGGCAGCCCGCACAGATACGCAGTATTTT.

The J gene is TRBJ2-3, the V gene TRBV6-1; the match to TRBD2 covers 10 bases. In germline, CDR1 is MNHNS, CDR2 SASEGT. The J segment lost 5 bases and the V segment lost 1 base, leaving 6 bases of the junction unmatched. The CDR3 is made up of 16 amino acids. The CDR3 DNA is TGTGCCAGCAGTGAAGGGGGAGCGGGGGGGCGAGATACGCAGTATTTT. It codes for CASSEGGAGGRDTQYF.

This chain connects TRBV7-3 to TRBJ2-6; possible D gene TRBD2, 6 bases. Germline loops: CDR1 SGHTA, CDR2 FQGTGA. CDR3 length: 15 residues. V was trimmed by 5 bases and J by 2 bases, leaving 10 bases between them. In DNA, the CDR3 is TGTGCCAGCAGCCCTCGGACTACTGGGGCCAACGTCCTGACTTTC. Amino acid sequence: CASSPRTTGANVLTF.

This clone was recorded a few times. The chain uses TRBV6-6 and TRBJ2-1, with 9 positions matching TRBD2. Trimming took 4 bases from V and 6 from J; bases not matched to a gene: 4. CDR1 is MNHNY and CDR2 is SVGAGI in the germline V gene (reference sequence). The CDR3 has 14 amino acids. In nucleotides, the CDR3 is TGTGCCAGCAGTTCGTCGCGGGGGGGCAATGAGCAGTTCTTC. Protein sequence: CASSSSRGGNEQFF.

This clone was found a few times. The gene calls are TRBV11-1 and TRBJ2-2; a weak D match, TRBD1 (6 bases). V was clipped by 5 bases and J by 0 bases, with 13 bases between them. This CDR3 region has 16 residues. Germline CDR1 reads SGHAT; CDR2 reads FQDESV (reference sequence). CDR3 in DNA: TGTGCCAGCAGCCACAGGGCAGGGACGAACACCGGGGAGCTGTTTTTT. This encodes CASSHRAGTNTGELFF.

This clone turned up a few times. V usage is TRBV11-2 and J usage is TRBJ2-7, with a tentative D call TRBD2 (6 bases). V was trimmed by 0 bases and J by 6 bases, leaving 12 bases between them. This CDR3 spans 14 amino acids. Germline loops: CDR1 SGHAT, CDR2 FQNNGV. In nucleotides, the CDR3 is TGTGCCAGCAGCTTAGAAGGGGCCGGGGGCGAGCAGTACTTC. The encoded protein is CASSLEGAGGEQYF.

The rearrangement links TRBV28 to TRBJ1-2; 7 bases align to TRBD1. The germline V gene encodes CDR1 MDHEN and CDR2 SYDVKM. V was clipped by 3 bases and J by 2 bases; unmatched bases: 3. The CDR3 length is 14 residues. Here the CDR3 DNA reads TGTGCCAGCAGTTTCCGGGGACAGAACTATGGCTACACCTTC. Translation: CASSFRGQNYGYTF.

In nucleotides, the CDR3 is TGTGCCAGCAGCGTAACGGAGACAGATACGCAGTATTTT. Encoded protein: CASSVTETDTQYF. The genes are TRBV9 and TRBJ2-3, with D uncertain. V was cut by 1 base and J by 3 bases, with 6 bases left in between. The germline CDR1 and CDR2 sequences are SGDLS and YYNGEE. The CDR3 has 13 residues. Full variable domain (missing parts from reference TRBV9 and TRBJ2-3): DSGVTQTPKHLITATGQRVTLRCSPRSGDLSVYWYQQSLDQGLQFLIQYYNGEERAKGNILERFSAQQFPDLHSELNLSSLELGDSALYFCASSVTETDTQYFGPGTRLTVL.

The chain recombines TRBV6-6 with TRBJ2-2; tentatively, D is TRBD2 (5 bases). The CDR3 has 16 residues. Germline values: CDR1 MNHNY, CDR2 SVGAGI (reference sequence). Trimming took 2 bases from V and 1 from J, leaving 11 bases between them. The CDR3 nucleotides read TGTGCCAGCAGTTACGTGGGGAGACTGAACACCGGGGAGCTGTTTTTT. Translation: CASSYVGRLNTGELFF.

The V and J genes are TRBV7-2 and TRBJ2-5; TRBD1 matches 7 bases. Germline trimming cut 3 bases from V and 4 bases from J; bases unmatched to any gene: 5. The germline V gene encodes CDR1 SGHTA and CDR2 FQGNSA. CDR3 size: 14 residues. CDR3 amino acids: CASSLDRFRETQYF. The CDR3 region has the DNA TGTGCCAGCAGCTTGGACAGGTTTCGAGAGACCCAGTACTTC.